Below, 2 T cell receptor beta chains from the same sample are listed, as sequenced in a study of T cell responses to AZD1222 COVID-19 vaccine. Using immunoSEQ multiplex PCR, the repertoire was profiled, and TCRdb retains in-frame clones only, with some absent. In the table there are fewer than 200,000 clones, approximately 93% of which are singletons. This specimen consisted of peripheral blood, obtained 28 days after the second AZD1222 dose. These TCRs come from an adult who received the AZD1222 COVID-19 vaccine.

The CDR3, as DNA: TGCGCCAGCAGCGACTGGGACAGAGGGCGTCAAGGGGGCTACACCTTC. Amino acid sequence: CASSDWDRGRQGGYTF. The chain is built from TRBV5-1 and TRBJ1-2; 7 positions agree with TRBD1. The CDR3 is 16 residues long. Germline V gene data show CDR1 as SGHRS and CDR2 as YFSETQ. V shed 4 bases, J shed 8 bases, and the junction held 17 bases outside the gene matches.

This chain joins TRBV5-8 and TRBJ2-5, with a weak D call TRBD1 (5 bases). V was trimmed by 5 bases and J by 1 base, leaving 9 bases between them. The germline CDR1 and CDR2 sequences are SGHTS and YDEGEE. This CDR3 region has 13 residues. Here the CDR3 reads CASRGVFQETQYF. The CDR3 nucleotides are TGTGCCAGCAGAGGGGTCTTCCAAGAGACCCAGTACTTC.